Described below is a single T cell receptor (beta chain) sequence and its context. Its antigen is not known. Magnetic separation of the negative type served to enrich total CD8+ T cells. This sample is part of a study of human CD8 memory T cell subsets. Overall study findings and caveats: Estimation with Chao1 suggested higher diversity among stem-like memory T cells relative to precursor exhausted T cells.

The V gene's germline CDR1 is SQVTM and CDR2 ANQGSEA. CDR3 length: 11 amino acids. Preparation of the TCR beta libraries relied on UMI-labeled 5' RACE. TCRdb reprocessed the 5' RACE reads, keeping one entry per CDR3 protein, no DNA. This sample's table has around 10,000 distinct CDR3 sequences. The TCR originated in a human donor in good health. The gene calls are TRBV29-1 and TRBJ2-7; TCRdb's D gene call, TRBD1, goes unchecked for lack of DNA. Sequenced input: CD8+ stem-like memory T cells (TSCM and TCM) sorted from PBMCs. Indicated subset: stem-like memory CD8 T cells (TSTEM), CCR7+ PD-1- TIGIT-. CDR3 in amino acids: CSVQGAYEQYF.